Presented here are 13 T cell receptor beta chains from one specimen sequenced in a study of blood T cell repertoires in COVID-19 (dated by TCRdb to about 2020). Libraries came from the immunoSEQ multiplex PCR assay. TCRdb obtained this table from immuneACCESS and retained in-frame rearrangements with V and J assigned. These tables miss some clones; where compared with another copy, unresolved V genes account for less than half of the shortfall, and the remainder is unexplained. The sample table contains over 60,000 clones; only one count was recorded for 82% of them. The top ten clones comprise about 19% of the sample. Material: peripheral blood. These receptor sequences come from a human donor in a cohort sampled during active COVID-19.

This chain joins TRBV6-5 and TRBJ1-4; weak D call: TRBD1 (5 bases). Germline V gene data show CDR1 as MNHEY and CDR2 as SVGAGI. The V end was cut by 6 bases, the J end by 7 bases, with 18 bases between. This CDR3 is built from 15 residues. The CDR3 coding sequence is TGTGCCAGCAGCCTAAGGGGAAGGGAAAGTGAAAAACTGTTTTTT. Protein: CASSLRGRESEKLFF.

V gene TRBV6-6 combines with J gene TRBJ1-2; tentative D call: TRBD1 (5 bases). The CDR3 runs 14 residues. The ends were cut back, 2 bases at V and 2 bases at J, with 9 bases in the middle. CDR1 MNHNY and CDR2 SVGAGI come from the germline V gene (reference sequence). The CDR3 protein is CASSYGGENYGYTF. The CDR3 DNA follows: TGTGCCAGCAGTTACGGGGGGGAAAACTATGGCTACACCTTC.

The V and J genes are TRBV11-3 and TRBJ2-3; possible D gene TRBD1, 6 bases. Per germline, CDR1 SGHNT and CDR2 YENEEA. The CDR3 totals 16 residues. Trimming left V 5 bases short and J 2 bases short, with 17 bases between. In nucleotides, the CDR3 is TGTGCCAGCAGCCCTGGAGGACAGACCCCCACAGATACGCAGTATTTT. Amino acid sequence: CASSPGGQTPTDTQYF.

The CDR3 spells CASSEQGQDGYTF. DNA of the CDR3: TGCGCCAGCAGCGAACAGGGGCAGGATGGCTACACCTTC. The chain carries TRBV5-1 and TRBJ1-2; 7 bases map to TRBD1. The germline V gene encodes CDR1 SGHRS and CDR2 YFSETQ. V lost 4 bases and J lost 6; bases outside the gene matches: 6. The length of the CDR3 is 13 residues. Variable domain in full (rest from reference TRBV5-1 and TRBJ1-2): KAGVTQTPRYLIKTRGQQVTLSCSPISGHRSVSWYQQTPGQGLQFLFEYFSETQRNKGNFPGRFSGRQFSNSRSEMNVSTLELGDSALYLCASSEQGQDGYTFGSGTRLTVV.

The chain is built from TRBV7-6 and TRBJ2-3, with 14 bases identical to TRBD2. The CDR3 length is 18 residues. Germline loops: CDR1 SGHVS, CDR2 FNYEAQ. V lost 5 bases to trimming and J lost 2 bases; unmatched junction nucleotides: 9. CDR3 sequence reads: CASSVNRLAGGLTDTQYF. The CDR3 DNA sequence: TGTGCCAGCAGCGTAAACCGACTAGCGGGGGGGCTCACAGATACGCAGTATTTT.

In this sample, this clone turned up once. The chain employs TRBV11-2 and TRBJ2-1; 9 bases line up with TRBD1. V was clipped by 2 bases and J by 9 bases; unmatched bases: 8. The length of the CDR3 is 15 residues. From germline, CDR1 is SGHAT and CDR2 FQNNGV. CDR3 in DNA: TGTGCCAGCAGCTTAAGTATGGGACAGGGAATTGAGCAGTTCTTC. Translated, it gives CASSLSMGQGIEQFF.

This clone was seen more than once but under ten times. The chain employs TRBV6-6 and TRBJ2-5, with D possibly matching TRBD2 (5 bases). V lost 5 bases and J lost 1, with 17 bases in between. CDR1 and CDR2 (germline): MNHNY, SVGAGI (reference sequence). The CDR3 covers 16 residues. CDR3 sequence: CASSTLLLAPQETQYF. CDR3 coding DNA: TGTGCCAGCAGTACGCTCCTTCTAGCCCCCCAAGAGACCCAGTACTTC.

The chain links TRBV6-5 to TRBJ1-2; D uncertain. Germline V gives CDR1 MNHEY, CDR2 SVGAGI. The CDR3 extends over 12 amino acids. Trimming stripped 6 bases from V and 2 bases from J, with 7 bases between. The CDR3 DNA follows: TGTGCCAGCAGCCAACGGAACTATGGCTACACCTTC. This sequence encodes CASSQRNYGYTF.

The chain has TRBV5-4 and TRBJ2-7; tentatively, D is TRBD2 (6 bases). The germline V gene has CDR1 SGHNT and CDR2 YYREEE (reference sequence). The V end was cut by 5 bases, the J end by 2 bases, with 17 bases between. The CDR3 contains 15 residues. The CDR3 here is CASSPGGRPTYEQYF. Written as DNA, the CDR3 is TGTGCCAGCAGTCCCGGGGGACGACCTACCTACGAGCAGTACTTC.

The chain has TRBV18 and TRBJ1-6, with 7 positions matching TRBD1. Germline V CDR1 and CDR2: KGHSH, LQKENI. This CDR3 spans 16 amino acids. Germline trimming cut 3 bases from V and 5 bases from J; bases unmatched to any gene: 7. The CDR3 DNA sequence: TGTGCCAGCTCACCTTTTGGGACAGAGAATAATTCACCCCTCCACTTT. Translated, it gives CASSPFGTENNSPLHF.

The V gene is TRBV7-6, the J gene TRBJ2-3; 7 nucleotides agree with TRBD2. Germline trimming cut 2 bases from V and 3 bases from J; bases unmatched to any gene: 14. Germline V gives CDR1 SGHVS, CDR2 FNYEAQ. The CDR3 has 18 amino acids. Written as DNA, the CDR3 is TGTGCCAGCAGCTTAATCTTCGGCGGGGGTGAGGAAACAGATACGCAGTATTTT. Translated, it gives CASSLIFGGGEETDTQYF.

This chain connects TRBV5-8 to TRBJ2-7; 10 bases match TRBD1. The CDR3 runs 14 residues. Trimming took 2 bases from V and 4 from J; bases not matched to a gene: 3. Per the germline V gene, CDR1 is SGHTS and CDR2 is YDEGEE. The CDR3 protein is CASSFDRGRYEQYF. The CDR3 DNA follows: TGTGCCAGCAGCTTCGACAGGGGGCGTTACGAGCAGTACTTC.

This chain joins TRBV6-4 and TRBJ2-3, with D possibly matching TRBD1 (5 bases). This CDR3 spans 15 amino acids. The V and J ends lost 2 bases and 4 bases respectively, with 13 bases between them. The V gene's germline CDR1 is MRHNA and CDR2 SNTAGT. CDR3 sequence: CASSDGRVGSDTQYF. The CDR3 DNA follows: TGTGCCAGCAGTGACGGCAGGGTTGGATCAGATACGCAGTATTTT.